This entry describes one TCR beta chain. No antigen is known for it. There are no base qualities to consult, and no much larger clone falls within one base. The collaborating institutions used their own protocols to collect whole blood in K2EDTA tubes. For TCRbeta analysis, collaborators shipped samples in one of three forms: frozen whole blood, isolated PBMCs, or DNA extracted from either of those sample types. TCRbeta CDR3 regions were amplified from genomic DNA by means of the immunoSEQ Assay, a bias-controlled multiplex PCR. The authors processed their data as follows. Nucleated cell counts per sample were estimated from amplification of reference gene primers within the assay. To quantify the absolute abundance of each unique TCRbeta CDR3 rearrangement, sequence reads were collapsed and filtered. Productive Simpson clonality was computed per sample as the square root of Simpson's diversity index over productive rearrangements. This is the immuneACCESS table as TCRdb keeps it, with only in-frame sequences that have V and J called. A part of the clones is gone; compared with another copy, unresolved V genes explain less than half, and the rest is unexplained. The V and J calls and clone size come from that table; D and trimming were worked out from the DNA. The sample table holds about 170,000 clones, of which roughly nine tenths were seen once. Of the sample, around 3.5% is held by the ten largest clones.

Measured from the cysteine to the phenylalanine, the CDR3 is 16 residues long. Just the 48-base CDR3 DNA is kept, in frame starting at base 1. Looking up the germline V gene (reference sequence) yields CDR1 SEHNR and CDR2 FQNEAQ. Compared with germline, V lacks 5 bases and J lacks 9 bases; bases without a gene match: 9. This sample is drawn from a study of blood T cell repertoires in COVID-19 (dated by TCRdb to between 2020 and 2021). Broadly, across the study: The collaborator samples originated in the United States, Italy and Spain and spanned the acute and convalescent phases of COVID-19. The material from the prospective study consisted of cDNA or gDNA derived from T cells, B-cell-depleted T cells, or PBMCs. Deeply sampled blood TCRbeta repertoires from subjects exposed to, actively infected with, or recovered from COVID-19 were included in the dataset. A freely available public database, intended as a resource for researchers studying the immune response to SARS-CoV-2, is where the repertoires were released. Samples were obtained from the ongoing ImmuneRACE study (first 160 participants) and from approximately 1,200 subjects provided by 6 global collaborators. The sample metadata nearly always contained a de-identified subject ID, COVID-19 status, age in years and sex. Where available, HLA class I and class II types were taken from metadata supplied by the sample provider and were not determined by assay-based typing.

Beyond this particular receptor, the publication reports: The amount of clinical and demographic metadata varied by source and participant and was provided uncurated.

Sequencing used peripheral blood. The V and J segments used are TRBV7-9 and TRBJ2-1, and TRBD2 aligns with 14 junction nucleotides. This sequence was found in a man between 65 and 79 years old with acute or convalescent COVID-19. Here the CDR3 is given as CASSQPTSGGAGEQFF. The nucleotide sequence is TGTGCCAGCAGCCAACCGACTAGCGGGGGGGCAGGTGAGCAGTTCTTC.